Included here is one TCR beta chain sequence, with context. This clone was seen repeatedly, ten times or more. Its antigen remains unidentified. Per-base qualities were not stored, and no clone one base away is much larger. The library relied on PCR. The run used an Illumina HiSeq 4000. High-throughput sequencing was used to profile the TCR beta-chain CDR3 region of each patient. The study's own analysis went as follows. A classifier to discriminate distant-metastatic papillary thyroid cancer patients was built from CDR3 differences across clinicopathological groups. The Shannon index was used to measure repertoire diversity, and the Morisita-Horn index was used to measure how similar tumor and blood repertoires were. The public sequencing data were trimmed at Q25 with fastp and processed into clonotypes with MiXCR by TCRdb, which kept only in-frame beta chains. These V and J calls derive from TCRdb rather than the authors' analysis. For this sample there are approximately 21,000 clones; 20% to 25% appear just once. Clones ranked in the top ten supply about two thirds of the sample.

The data stem from a study of metastatic and nonmetastatic thyroid tumors (dated by TCRdb to about 2020). About the full investigation: Repertoires were compared across peripheral blood and tumor or nodule tissue samples from malignant and benign thyroid patients.

The CDR3, cysteine through phenylalanine, is 17 amino acids long. Only the CDR3 portion is preserved as DNA: 51 bases, with reading frame beginning at the first base. Unmatched junction bases come to 3, with V trimmed by 1 base and J by 3 bases. CDR1 and CDR2, looked up from the germline V gene, are LGHNA and YNFKEQ. No patient had received any treatment before thyroid surgery. Patient clinical samples collected from 2012 to 2018 were retrospectively analysed using T-cell receptor beta sequencing. General study outcomes and caveats: In both blood and tumor samples, TCR beta diversity was reported to be significantly higher in malignant tumors than in benign nodules.

The specimen was blood. The chain uses TRBV4-2 and TRBJ2-3; 14 middle bases align to TRBD2. The TCR originated in a male donor with papillary thyroid cancer or a benign thyroid nodule (not recorded which). Some clones in this sample may be carry-over from other donors' samples. The CDR3 reads CASSQGLAGGPTDTQYF. The DNA is TGTGCCAGCAGCCAAGGACTAGCGGGAGGGCCGACAGATACGCAGTATTTT.